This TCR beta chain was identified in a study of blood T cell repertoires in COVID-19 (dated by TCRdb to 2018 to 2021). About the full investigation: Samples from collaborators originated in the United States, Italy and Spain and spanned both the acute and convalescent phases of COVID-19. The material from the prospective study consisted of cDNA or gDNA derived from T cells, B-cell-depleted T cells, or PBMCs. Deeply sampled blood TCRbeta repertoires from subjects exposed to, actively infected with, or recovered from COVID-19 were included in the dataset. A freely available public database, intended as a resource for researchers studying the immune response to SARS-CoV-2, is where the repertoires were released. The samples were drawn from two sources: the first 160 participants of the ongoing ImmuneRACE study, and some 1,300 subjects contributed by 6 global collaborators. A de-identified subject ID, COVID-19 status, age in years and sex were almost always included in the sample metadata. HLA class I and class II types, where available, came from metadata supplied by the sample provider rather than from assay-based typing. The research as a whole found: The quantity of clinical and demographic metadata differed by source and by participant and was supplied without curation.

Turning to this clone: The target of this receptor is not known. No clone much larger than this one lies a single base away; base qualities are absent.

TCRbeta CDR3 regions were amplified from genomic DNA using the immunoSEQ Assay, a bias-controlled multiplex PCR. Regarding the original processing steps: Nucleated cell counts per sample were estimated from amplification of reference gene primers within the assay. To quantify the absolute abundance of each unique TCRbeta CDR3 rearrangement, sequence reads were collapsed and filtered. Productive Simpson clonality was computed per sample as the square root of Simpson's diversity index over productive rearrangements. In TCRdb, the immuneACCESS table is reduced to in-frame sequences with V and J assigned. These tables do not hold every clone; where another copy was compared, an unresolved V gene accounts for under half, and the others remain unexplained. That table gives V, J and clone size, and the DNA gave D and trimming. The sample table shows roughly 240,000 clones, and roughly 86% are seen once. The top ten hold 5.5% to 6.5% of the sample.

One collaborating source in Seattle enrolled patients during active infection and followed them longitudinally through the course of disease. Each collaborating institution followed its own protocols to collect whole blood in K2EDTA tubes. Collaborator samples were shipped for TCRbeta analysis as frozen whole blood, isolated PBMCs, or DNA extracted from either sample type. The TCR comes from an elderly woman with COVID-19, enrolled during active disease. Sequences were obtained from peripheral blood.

The CDR3 region: CASSSGAAAFF. The sequence in DNA is TGTGCCAGCAGCTCGGGTGCCGCGGCTTTCTTT. This chain is built from TRBV7-2 and TRBJ1-1; the D gene remains uncertain. Looking up the germline V gene yields CDR1 SGHTA and CDR2 FQGNSA. The CDR3 contains 11 residues, cysteine and phenylalanine counted. Only the CDR3 DNA stays, 33 bases, in frame from base 1. The V and J ends are trimmed by 4 bases and 11 bases, leaving 11 bases between them.